The next 20 T cell receptor beta chains were all read from a single sample in a study of OX40 agonist ivuxolimab in advanced cancers. Repertoires were generated with immunoSEQ multiplex PCR, while TCRdb's copy carries only in-frame clones and drops some. The repertoire has 80,000 to 95,000 clones, about 91% of them found once; the top ten carry roughly 0.5%. Sequencing used CD4+ or CD8+ T cells sorted from blood, obtained in a trial of the OX40 agonist ivuxolimab. The receptors were sampled from an adult with an advanced solid tumor such as melanoma, head and neck, liver or kidney cancer.

The rearrangement links TRBV6-6 to TRBJ1-2; 7 nucleotides match TRBD1. This CDR3 is built from 13 residues. Looked up from germline, CDR1 is MNHNY and CDR2 is SVGAGI (reference sequence). The V gene end was trimmed by 5 bases and the J gene end by 1 base; junction bases not matched to a gene: 1. The CDR3 spells CASSTGVNYGYTF. The CDR3 region has the DNA TGTGCCAGCAGTACAGGGGTTAACTATGGCTACACCTTC.

This chain joins TRBV27 and TRBJ2-3; D gene ambiguous. The CDR3 totals 13 residues. The germline V gene encodes CDR1 MNHEY and CDR2 SMNVEV (reference sequence). V shed 6 bases and J shed 6 bases, with 13 bases lying between them. CDR3 in DNA: TGTGCCAGCAGCCGAGTCCTGCGGGATACGCAGTATTTT. Translating gives CASSRVLRDTQYF.

The chain uses TRBV19 and TRBJ2-7, with 7 bases aligning to TRBD2. The junction had 10 bases not matched to a gene; V was cut back by 3 bases and J by 5 bases. The germline V gene encodes CDR1 LNHDA and CDR2 SQIVND (reference sequence). The CDR3 is 15 residues long. The CDR3 region has the DNA TGTGCCAGTAGTATCGAATCCGGGACTACCGACGAGCAGTACTTC. Translated, it gives CASSIESGTTDEQYF.

The V gene is TRBV6-6, the J gene TRBJ2-1; 7 bases agree with TRBD2. This CDR3 has 15 residues. V was clipped by 5 bases and J by 5 bases; unmatched bases: 9. CDR1 is MNHNY and CDR2 is SVGAGI in the germline V gene (reference sequence). CDR3 amino acids: CASSLGLQRNNEQFF. CDR3 DNA sequence: TGTGCCAGCAGTCTGGGACTACAAAGAAACAATGAGCAGTTCTTC.

The V and J genes are TRBV30 and TRBJ1-3; D ambiguous. The V and J ends lost 2 bases and 1 base respectively, with 3 bases between them. Germline CDR1 and CDR2: GTSNPN and SVGIG (reference sequence). The CDR3 loop spans 12 amino acids. CDR3 in DNA: TGTGCCTGGAGTCAATCTGGAAACACCATATATTTT. Protein sequence: CAWSQSGNTIYF.

The rearrangement links TRBV2 to TRBJ2-4; D not certain. Looked up from germline, CDR1 is SNHLY and CDR2 is FYNNEI. The CDR3 runs 17 residues. V was pared by 5 bases and J by 0 bases, with 17 bases between. CDR3 sequence reads: CASSQDSRGVAKNIQYF. CDR3 DNA sequence: TGTGCCAGCAGTCAGGATTCACGAGGCGTAGCCAAAAACATTCAGTACTTC.

The chain has TRBV5-1 and TRBJ2-1; 9 bases line up with TRBD1. The CDR3 is 14 amino acids. V lost 2 bases and J lost 8; bases outside the gene matches: 5. Germline V gives CDR1 SGHRS, CDR2 YFSETQ. CDR3 residues: CASSFGQGRHEQFF. In DNA form, the CDR3 reads TGCGCCAGCAGCTTCGGACAGGGGCGGCATGAGCAGTTCTTC.

This chain connects TRBV19 to TRBJ2-2; D is unclear. The CDR3 runs 13 residues. Per the germline V gene, CDR1 is LNHDA and CDR2 is SQIVND (reference sequence). Between the trimmed V and J ends, which lost 3 bases and 7 bases, there was a span of 9 bases. CDR3 sequence (DNA): TGTGCCAGTAGTATTCAGATCGTCGGGGAGCTGTTTTTT. Encoded protein: CASSIQIVGELFF.

This chain connects TRBV6-5 to TRBJ2-1; tentatively, D is TRBD1 or TRBD2 (6 bases each). The CDR3 sequence is 13 residues long. The V gene lost 11 bases and the J gene lost 0 bases, with 11 bases spanning the gap. Germline loops: CDR1 MNHEY, CDR2 SVGAGI. In nucleotides, the CDR3 is TGTGCCTCGGGGGCGAGCTCCTACAATGAGCAGTTCTTC. Translation gives CASGASSYNEQFF.

The genes are TRBV2 and TRBJ2-7; TRBD2 matches 9 bases. The germline V gene has CDR1 SNHLY and CDR2 FYNNEI. Trimming removed 8 bases from V and 2 bases from J; junction bases left unmatched: 7. The CDR3 totals 14 residues. The CDR3 protein is CASGAGGRAYEQYF. The CDR3 DNA reads TGTGCCAGCGGAGCGGGGGGCCGAGCCTACGAGCAGTACTTC.

The chain is built from TRBV7-9 and TRBJ2-5, with a weak D call TRBD2 (6 bases). This CDR3 is built from 14 residues. Germline V gene data show CDR1 as SEHNR and CDR2 as FQNEAQ (reference sequence). V lost 3 bases and J 5 bases, leaving 13 bases between the germline ends. In nucleotides, the CDR3 is TGTGCCAGCAGCTTTCGACTAGTCTCGGAGACCCAGTACTTC. Its protein product is CASSFRLVSETQYF.

This chain links TRBV7-9 with TRBJ1-3, with a tentative D call TRBD1 (5 bases). The germline V and J ends were trimmed by 4 bases and 0 bases, with 16 bases remaining between them. This CDR3 spans 17 amino acids. Looked up from germline, CDR1 is SEHNR and CDR2 is FQNEAQ (reference sequence). The CDR3 loop is CASSSGHGRLSGNTIYF. DNA of the CDR3: TGTGCCAGCAGCTCGGGGCATGGGAGGCTCTCTGGAAACACCATATATTTT.

Concerning this clone itself: A junction end diverges from the germline sequence, so it may reflect a read error. The J gene is TRBJ2-7, the V gene TRBV12-5, with D perhaps given as TRBD1 or TRBD2 (5 bases each). The V gene's germline CDR1 is LGHNT and CDR2 FRNRAP. This CDR3 region has 13 residues. Here the CDR3 DNA reads TGTGCTAGTGGTTCCGCCGGGACGGCGAAGTTGGACTTC. Translating gives CASGSAGTAKLDF.

This chain joins TRBV9 and TRBJ2-3; TRBD2 is a possible D gene (6 bases). V shed 4 bases and J shed 0 bases, with 15 bases lying between them. This CDR3 region has 16 residues. Germline V gives CDR1 SGDLS, CDR2 YYNGEE. This CDR3 reads CASSWDSLASTDTQYF. DNA for the CDR3: TGTGCCAGCAGCTGGGACTCCTTAGCCAGCACAGATACGCAGTATTTT.

V and J are TRBV28 and TRBJ2-1; 8 bases map to TRBD2. This CDR3 region has 14 residues. CDR1 is MDHEN and CDR2 is SYDVKM in the germline V gene. Trimming removed 8 bases from V and 6 bases from J; junction bases left unmatched: 9. The CDR3 region has the DNA TGTGCCAGCGTTTCGGCGGGAGGTGGCAATGAGCAGTTCTTC. This encodes CASVSAGGGNEQFF.

The chain has TRBV5-4 and TRBJ1-1, with 7 nucleotides matching TRBD1. The CDR3 covers 15 residues. The germline V gene encodes CDR1 SGHNT and CDR2 YYREEE (reference sequence). With 0 bases clipped from V and 5 bases from J, the junction kept 7 bases outside the gene matches. The CDR3 DNA is TGTGCCAGCAGCTTGGCGAGACAGGGAGGGACTGAAGCTTTCTTT. Protein product: CASSLARQGGTEAFF.

The chain recombines TRBV5-5 with TRBJ1-4; D is perhaps TRBD1 (6 bases). The germline V gene encodes CDR1 SGHKS and CDR2 YYEKEE (reference sequence). Trimming left V 4 bases short and J 5 bases short, with 15 bases between. This CDR3 spans 15 amino acids. CDR3 DNA: TGTGCCAGCAGCCCCGGGGGGCCGAGCAATGAAAAACTGTTTTTT. The encoded protein is CASSPGGPSNEKLFF. Variable domain in full (rest from reference TRBV5-5 and TRBJ1-4): DAGVTQSPTHLIKTRGQQVTLRCSPISGHKSVSWYQQVLGQGPQFIFQYYEKEERGRGNFPDRFSARQFPNYSSELNVNALLLGDSALYLCASSPGGPSNEKLFFGSGTQLSVL.

This clone was recorded only once. The V call is TRBV18, the J call TRBJ2-2; no reliable D call. CDR3 length equals 16 residues. Trimming removed 1 base from V and 0 bases from J, with 9 bases in between. The V gene's germline CDR1 is KGHSH and CDR2 LQKENI. The CDR3 DNA follows: TGTGCCAGCTCACCACGTGCAAGTACGAACACCGGGGAGCTGTTTTTT. Protein sequence: CASSPRASTNTGELFF.

The rearrangement links TRBV2 to TRBJ1-2; maybe TRBD1 (5 bases). Trimming left V 3 bases short and J 4 bases short, with 9 bases between. The CDR3 totals 13 residues. Germline assignment: CDR1 SNHLY and CDR2 FYNNEI. The CDR3 is CASSDSGLYGYTF. DNA for the CDR3: TGTGCCAGCAGTGACTCAGGGCTCTATGGCTACACCTTC.

The chain has TRBV28 and TRBJ2-7; unclear D gene. The germline V gene encodes CDR1 MDHEN and CDR2 SYDVKM. Deletions cut 4 bases from V and 3 bases from J, with 7 bases between. The CDR3 is 12 residues long. CDR3 region: CASSSSIYEQYF. In nucleotides, the CDR3 is TGTGCCAGCAGTTCCTCTATCTACGAGCAGTACTTC.